Sequencing of this TCR beta chain was carried out in a study of T cells in Graves' hyperthyroidism and ophthalmopathy. Study-wide context: Blood from the periphery was taken at initial diagnosis, before any treatment.

Amplification targeted TCR beta CDR3 regions from RNA transcripts. HTBI primers were employed in a first-round RT-PCR of the TCR CDR3. One entry per CDR3 protein, called by TCRdb with MiXCR from the multiplex PCR reads. This table has a few hundred thousand distinct CDR3 sequences, roughly an eighth appearing once. This CDR3 spans 15 amino acids. Trimming took off 5 bases at V and 3 bases at J, with 16 bases between the two ends. Per the germline V gene, CDR1 is SEHNR and CDR2 is FQNEAQ (reference sequence). This clonotype appeared many times. The origin of this receptor is a woman aged 40 to 50 with Graves' ophthalmopathy. The chain has TRBV7-9 and TRBJ1-1, with D perhaps TRBD1 (6 bases). The sequenced sample consisted of blood. The CDR3 loop reads CASSPKGGSYTEAFF. For the CDR3, the DNA is TGTGCCAGCAGCCCCAAGGGGGGCAGCTACACTGAAGCTTTCTTT.